This entry concerns a single T cell receptor beta chain. Its antigen is as yet unknown. The sample belongs to a study of post-analysis software for immune sequencing data. This CDR3 contains 14 residues. The ends were cut back, 10 bases at V and 0 bases at J, with 15 bases in the middle. The authors incorporated unique molecular identifiers into the TCR beta cDNA libraries. Researchers reported 400,000 to 550,000 cDNA molecules coming from about 1 to 10 million T cells. MiXCR, applied by TCRdb to the PCR reads, yields one record per CDR3 protein. The repertoire has 350,000 to 450,000 distinct CDR3 sequences, roughly 36% of them found once; the top ten carry about an eighth. Study-wide findings and caveats: Samples from a shared batch, those prepared together, strongly co-clustered by F measure. Multiple sclerosis was associated with a significant reduction in normalized Chao1 diversity relative to controls. TRBV5-6, TRBV5-1 and TRBV20-1 were among four or five TRBV segments more frequent in patients than controls.

This chain uses TRBV12-3 or TRBV12-4 with TRBJ1-1, with no clear D. The sequencing input was blood. The receptor comes from a girl aged 10-17 years with multiple sclerosis. Here the CDR3 reads CATRMGTLNTEAFF. The CDR3 DNA reads as TGTGCCACCCGAATGGGCACTCTGAACACTGAAGCTTTCTTT.